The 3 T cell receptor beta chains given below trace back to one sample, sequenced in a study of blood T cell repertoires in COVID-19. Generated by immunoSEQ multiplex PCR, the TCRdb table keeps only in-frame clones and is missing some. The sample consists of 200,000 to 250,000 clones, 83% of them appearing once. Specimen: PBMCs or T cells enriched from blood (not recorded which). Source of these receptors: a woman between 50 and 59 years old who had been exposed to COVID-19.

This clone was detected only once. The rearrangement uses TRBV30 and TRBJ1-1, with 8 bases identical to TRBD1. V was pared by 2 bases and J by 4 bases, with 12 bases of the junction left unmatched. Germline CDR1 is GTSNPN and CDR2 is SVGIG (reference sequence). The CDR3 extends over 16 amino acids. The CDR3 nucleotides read TGTGCCTGGAGTTTCCGGGACAGGCTTCGGGGCACTGAAGCTTTCTTT. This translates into CAWSFRDRLRGTEAFF.

The CDR3 DNA follows: TGCGCCAGCAGCCTTTTCGAGACAGTCACAGAAGAGACCCAGTACTTC. It yields the protein CASSLFETVTEETQYF. The chain uses TRBV4-1 and TRBJ2-5, with a tentative D call TRBD1 (5 bases). The CDR3 has 16 amino acids. Trimming cost V 4 bases and J 3 bases, with 18 bases left between them. Germline V gene lookup returns CDR1 MGHRA and CDR2 YSYEKL.

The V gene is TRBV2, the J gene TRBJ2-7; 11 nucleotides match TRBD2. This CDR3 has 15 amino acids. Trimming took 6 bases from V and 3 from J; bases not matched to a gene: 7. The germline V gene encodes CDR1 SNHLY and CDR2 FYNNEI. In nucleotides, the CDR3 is TGTGCCAGCAGGATACTAGCGGGGGATCACTACGAGCAGTACTTC. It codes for CASRILAGDHYEQYF.